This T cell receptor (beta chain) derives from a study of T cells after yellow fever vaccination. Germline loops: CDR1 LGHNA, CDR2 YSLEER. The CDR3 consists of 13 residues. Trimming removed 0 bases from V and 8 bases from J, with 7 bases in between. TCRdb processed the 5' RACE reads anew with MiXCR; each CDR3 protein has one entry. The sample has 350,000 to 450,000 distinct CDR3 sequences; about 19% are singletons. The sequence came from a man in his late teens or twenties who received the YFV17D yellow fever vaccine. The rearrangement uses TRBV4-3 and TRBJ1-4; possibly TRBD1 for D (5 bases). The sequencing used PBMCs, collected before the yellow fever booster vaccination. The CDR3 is CASSQEGREKLFF. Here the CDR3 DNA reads TGCGCCAGCAGCCAAGAGGGGCGGGAAAAACTGTTTTTT.